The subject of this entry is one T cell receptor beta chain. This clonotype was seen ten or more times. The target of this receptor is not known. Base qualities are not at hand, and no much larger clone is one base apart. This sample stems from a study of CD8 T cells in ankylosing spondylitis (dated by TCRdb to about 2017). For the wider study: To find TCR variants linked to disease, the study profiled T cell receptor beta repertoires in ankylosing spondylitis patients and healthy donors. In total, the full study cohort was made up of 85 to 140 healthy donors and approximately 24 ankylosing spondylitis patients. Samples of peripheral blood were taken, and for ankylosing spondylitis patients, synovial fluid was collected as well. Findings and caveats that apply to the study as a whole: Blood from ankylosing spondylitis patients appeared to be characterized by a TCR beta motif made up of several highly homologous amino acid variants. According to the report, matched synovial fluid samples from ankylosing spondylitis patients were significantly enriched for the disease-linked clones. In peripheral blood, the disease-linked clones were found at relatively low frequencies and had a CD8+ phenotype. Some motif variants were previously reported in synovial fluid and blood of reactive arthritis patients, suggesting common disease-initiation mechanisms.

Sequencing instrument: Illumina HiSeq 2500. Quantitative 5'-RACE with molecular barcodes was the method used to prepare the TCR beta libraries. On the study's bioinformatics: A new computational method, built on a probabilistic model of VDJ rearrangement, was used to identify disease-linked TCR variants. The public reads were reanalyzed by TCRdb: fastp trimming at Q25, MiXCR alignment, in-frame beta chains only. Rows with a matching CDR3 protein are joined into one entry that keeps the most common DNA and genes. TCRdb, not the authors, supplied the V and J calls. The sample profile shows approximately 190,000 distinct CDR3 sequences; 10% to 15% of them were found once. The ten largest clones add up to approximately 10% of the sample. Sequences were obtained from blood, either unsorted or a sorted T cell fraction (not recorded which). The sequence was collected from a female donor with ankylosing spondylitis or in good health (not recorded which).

For the CDR3, the sequence is CASRLPGFSGDNEQFF. The sequence in DNA is TGTGCCAGCAGGCTTCCGGGGTTTAGCGGAGACAATGAGCAGTTCTTC. The chain employs TRBV7-9 and TRBJ2-1; a tentative D match to TRBD2 spans 6 bases. V loses 6 bases of germline sequence and J loses 5 bases, and the interval between the two ends is 20 bases. CDR1 and CDR2 are drawn from the germline V gene (reference sequence): SEHNR, FQNEAQ. Reading from cysteine to phenylalanine, the CDR3 counts 16 amino acids. Only the CDR3 DNA is retained, 48 bases long and in frame from the first base.